These T cell receptor beta chains were read from a single sample in a study of T cells in Graves' hyperthyroidism and ophthalmopathy. MiXCR was run by TCRdb on the multiplex PCR reads, yielding one entry per CDR3 protein. The sample has 130,000 to 150,000 distinct CDR3 sequences, around 20% seen once. The sample was blood. These receptors all come from a woman aged 50 to 65 with Graves' hyperthyroidism that later progressed to Graves' ophthalmopathy. Each CDR3 is given with its conserved first and last residue. The D gene is left open where the match is weak. Only some rows state a clone size, as once, few, many or a class for expanded clones.

length | J | D | size | V | DNA | CDR3
17 | TRBJ2-6 | TRBD2 | few | TRBV19 | TGTGCCAGTAGTTCCTTAGCGGGGAGCTCTGGGGCCAACGTCCTGACTTTC | CASSSLAGSSGANVLTF
15 | TRBJ1-2 | TRBD1 | many | TRBV2 | TGTGCCAGCAGTGAATTCCAGGGGGCAAACTATGGCTACACCTTC | CASSEFQGANYGYTF
14 | TRBJ2-3 | - | - | TRBV7-2 | TGTGTCAGCAGCTTGACGGGGAGCACAGATACGCAGTATTTT | CVSSLTGSTDTQYF
16 | TRBJ2-5 | TRBD1 | many | TRBV15 | TGTGCCACCAGCAGACGCCGGACAGGGGCAGGAGAGACCCAGTACTTC | CATSRRRTGAGETQYF
17 | TRBJ2-3 | - | many | TRBV2 | TGTGCCAGCAGTGAAGCTAGGGCAGGCAAAACGGCAGATACGCAGTATTTT | CASSEARAGKTADTQYF
17 | TRBJ2-1 | TRBD2 | - | TRBV19 | TGTGCCAGTAGGAGACTAGCGGACAAAAGCTCCTACAATGAGCAGTTCTTC | CASRRLADKSSYNEQFF
17 | TRBJ2-7 | TRBD2 | - | TRBV4-1 | TGCGCCAGCAGCCCTATCGTGTCTAGCGGGAGTCTACACGAGCAGTACTTC | CASSPIVSSGSLHEQYF
14 | TRBJ1-1 | TRBD1 | - | TRBV20-1 | TGCAGTGCCCGGACAGGGGGCGCGAACACTGAAGCTTTCTTT | CSARTGGANTEAFF
14 | TRBJ1-6 | TRBD1 | - | TRBV28 | TGTGCCAGCAGTACCGGGACAGTCACCTTTCCCCTCCACTTT | CASSTGTVTFPLHF
12 | TRBJ1-2 | - | few | TRBV20-1 | TGCAGTGCTAGCGATGGGCTCTATGGCTACACCTTC | CSASDGLYGYTF
11 | TRBJ2-1 | - | - | TRBV27 | TGTGCCACCCATAAGGGGGGTGAGCAGTTCTTC | CATHKGGEQFF
13 | TRBJ2-7 | - | - | TRBV20-1 | TGCAGTGCTAGAGAGCAGGCGAGGAACGAGCAGTACTTC | CSAREQARNEQYF
11 | TRBJ1-1 | - | few | TRBV7-2 | TGTGCCAGCAGCTTACACACTGAAGCTTTCTTT | CASSLHTEAFF
15 | TRBJ2-5 | - | many | TRBV28 | TGTGCCAGCAAAGCCACAGTGCAGGGACAAGAGACCCAGTACTTC | CASKATVQGQETQYF
16 | TRBJ1-3 | - | few | TRBV5-6 | TGTGCCAGCAGCCTAGGAGGAGCCGCGATGCGAAACACCATATATTTT | CASSLGGAAMRNTIYF
14 | TRBJ1-1 | TRBD1 | - | TRBV10-3 | TGTGCCATCAGTGACCAGGGGGCGGACACTGAAGCTTTCTTT | CAISDQGADTEAFF
14 | TRBJ2-1 | TRBD2 | - | TRBV5-1 | TGCGCCAGCCGGGGGAGCGGGAGTCAGAATGAGCAGTTCTTC | CASRGSGSQNEQFF
14 | TRBJ2-7 | - | few | TRBV6-2/TRBV6-3 | TGTGCCAGCACCACGCCGGGACACACCTACGAGCAGTACTTC | CASTTPGHTYEQYF
12 | TRBJ2-7 | - | - | TRBV3-1 | TGTGCCAGCAGCCAAGTTCTTGACGAGCAGTACTTC | CASSQVLDEQYF
16 | TRBJ2-2 | TRBD1 | - | TRBV7-6 | TGTGCCAGCAGCTCCCCCGGGACAGGGAGCACCGGGGAGCTGTTTTTT | CASSSPGTGSTGELFF
15 | TRBJ2-5 | - | - | TRBV2 | TGTGCCAGCAGTGAAGGGCAGGGTGGTATAGAGACCCAGTACTTC | CASSEGQGGIETQYF
16 | TRBJ2-3 | - | few | TRBV20-1 | TGCAGTGCTAGTGGCTCGGGGGCCGGTCCCTCAGATACGCAGTATTTT | CSASGSGAGPSDTQYF
15 | TRBJ1-3 | - | many | TRBV5-1 | TGCGCCAGCAGACTGGCAGGCACCTCTGGAAACACCATATATTTT | CASRLAGTSGNTIYF
14 | TRBJ1-1 | - | many | TRBV24-1 | TGTGCCACCAGTGACCCCGGACGGAGCACTGAAGCTTTCTTT | CATSDPGRSTEAFF
17 | TRBJ1-5 | TRBD1 | few | TRBV14 | TGTGCCAGCAGCCAAGACCAGGGGGCGAAAGGCAATCAGCCCCAGCATTTT | CASSQDQGAKGNQPQHF
15 | TRBJ2-3 | TRBD1 | many | TRBV18 | TGTGCCAGCTCACCAGGGACAGGGGGAAAAGATACGCAGTATTTT | CASSPGTGGKDTQYF
15 | TRBJ1-6 | - | - | TRBV20-1 | TGCAGTGCTAGTCCGGGGGCATCCTATAATTCACCCCTCCACTTT | CSASPGASYNSPLHF
14 | TRBJ1-1 | - | - | TRBV19 | TGTGCCAGTGCCTCAGGGTCGACTGACACTGAAGCTTTCTTT | CASASGSTDTEAFF
11 | TRBJ2-2 | - | many | TRBV3-1 | TGTGCCAGTGGGAGGCCCGGGGAGCTGTTTTTT | CASGRPGELFF
14 | TRBJ1-2 | TRBD1 | - | TRBV2 | TGTGCCAGCAGCGGTAGAACAGGGGGCTATGGCTACACCTTC | CASSGRTGGYGYTF
19 | TRBJ2-6 | TRBD2 | few | TRBV4-1 | TGCGCCAGCAGCCAAGAGCCAGCGGGAGAAGCATCTGGGGCCAACGTCCTGACTTTC | CASSQEPAGEASGANVLTF
16 | TRBJ2-3 | - | many | TRBV14 | TGTGCCAGCAGCCAAGGAGGCAGGGCAAGCACAGATACGCAGTATTTT | CASSQGGRASTDTQYF
16 | TRBJ2-1 | - | many | TRBV27 | TGTGCCAGCAGCCTGGGACGGTTGAACTCCTACAATGAGCAGTTCTTC | CASSLGRLNSYNEQFF
13 | TRBJ2-2 | - | - | TRBV20-1 | TGCAGTGTTTACTTGGGGGCCACCGGGGAGCTGTTTTTT | CSVYLGATGELFF
15 | TRBJ1-5 | - | - | TRBV28 | TGTGCCAGCAGTAAGCGACAGAGCCGCAATCAGCCCCAGCATTTT | CASSKRQSRNQPQHF